This record concerns one T cell receptor (beta chain) sequence. The source of the sample is a study of T cell changes during pregnancy in multiple sclerosis. Assay used: immunoSEQ multiplex PCR; TCRdb lists only in-frame clones, some missing. The repertoire consists of under 80,000 clones, with approximately 92% occurring once and the leading ten covering approximately 2.4%. Trimming took off 1 base at V and 5 bases at J, with 17 bases between the two ends. Germline V CDR1 and CDR2: SGHTA, FQGNSA. The length of the CDR3 is 16 residues. Sample: peripheral blood, taken before pregnancy. The chain is built from TRBV7-2 and TRBJ2-5; TRBD2 might be the D (5 bases). The receptor was isolated from a female donor with multiple sclerosis, enrolled in a pregnancy study. The CDR3 sequence: CASSLELGSGRETQYF. Here the CDR3 DNA reads TGTGCCAGCAGCTTAGAATTAGGCAGCGGTCGGGAGACCCAGTACTTC.